This is a list of T cell receptor beta chains from one sample in a study of T cells in tumors after PD-1 blockade. Some clones are missing from TCRdb's copy, which holds only in-frame ones; the method was immunoSEQ multiplex PCR. The repertoire includes about 24,000 clones, roughly 85% of them detected once, and roughly 12% sits in the top ten. Sequencing was performed on PBMCs, taken after anti-PD-1 treatment. The receptor set was obtained from a human donor with basal cell carcinoma. The conserved cysteine and the conserved F or W are not part of the CDR3 here. Fields, in order: V gene, clone size, D gene, CDR3 protein. A D gene is named only where the DNA matches it firmly. Part of the rows lack a size; the others show once, few, many or a class for expanded clones.

V: TRBV9
size: .
D: TRBD1
CDR3: ASSVGGTDSLSGNTIY

V: TRBV30
size: few
D: .
CDR3: ACSGDSNQPQH

V: TRBV7-9
size: .
D: .
CDR3: ASSLIWYEQY

V: TRBV5-1
size: .
D: TRBD2
CDR3: ASSLVAGGPETQY

V: TRBV6-6
size: once
D: .
CDR3: ASAGDSPLH

V: TRBV2
size: .
D: .
CDR3: ARESGPDTEAF

V: TRBV19
size: .
D: .
CDR3: ASSIHGYEQY

V: TRBV7-6
size: .
D: TRBD1
CDR3: ASSLGTGGEKLF

V: TRBV5-5
size: .
D: .
CDR3: ASSLPPGGNTEAF

V: TRBV6-5
size: .
D: TRBD1
CDR3: ASSHRDSSYEQY

V: TRBV25-1
size: .
D: .
CDR3: ASGSSQGSGYT

V: TRBV6-6
size: .
D: TRBD2
CDR3: ASSQTSATAGELF

V: TRBV28
size: .
D: .
CDR3: ASSFKGTYSSEAF

V: TRBV7-9
size: .
D: TRBD1
CDR3: ASSSTGTEFYEQY

V: TRBV7-9
size: .
D: .
CDR3: ASSRWVGAVTEAF

V: TRBV9
size: few
D: .
CDR3: ASSVGVSSGNTIY

V: TRBV7-8
size: .
D: .
CDR3: ASSLGRRFGTGELF

V: TRBV30
size: .
D: .
CDR3: AWRRNGYNSPLH

V: TRBV27
size: .
D: TRBD2
CDR3: ASGLLAGGFHEQY

V: TRBV5-1
size: few
D: TRBD1
CDR3: ASSLAGAGTGEREQY

V: TRBV3-1/TRBV3-2
size: .
D: TRBD1
CDR3: ASSQATGEKAF

V: TRBV2
size: .
D: .
CDR3: ASSGTVVSYGYT

V: TRBV4-1
size: .
D: .
CDR3: ASSHNKGNTGELF

V: TRBV30
size: .
D: .
CDR3: ALSRDRPNGYT

V: TRBV5-1
size: .
D: .
CDR3: ASSLVLAGSQETQY

V: TRBV5-6
size: .
D: .
CDR3: ASSSQGRITAEAF

V: TRBV9
size: .
D: .
CDR3: ASSVDGRVGYT

V: TRBV3-1/TRBV3-2
size: .
D: .
CDR3: ASSQGRYYEQY

V: TRBV6-6
size: .
D: .
CDR3: ASSNLFSYEQY

V: TRBV9
size: .
D: TRBD2
CDR3: ASSPQAGISQETQY

V: TRBV6-5
size: .
D: TRBD2
CDR3: ASSYSRTSGGNEQF

V: TRBV5-1
size: .
D: .
CDR3: ASSLEGRAGYSGANVLT

V: TRBV3-1/TRBV3-2
size: .
D: .
CDR3: ASSLRTDGNTIY

V: TRBV14
size: .
D: .
CDR3: ASSQGGSGYT

V: TRBV3-1/TRBV3-2
size: once
D: TRBD1
CDR3: ASSRGQAPNTEAF

V: TRBV21-1
size: once
D: .
CDR3: ASSTSAIRGPNQPQH